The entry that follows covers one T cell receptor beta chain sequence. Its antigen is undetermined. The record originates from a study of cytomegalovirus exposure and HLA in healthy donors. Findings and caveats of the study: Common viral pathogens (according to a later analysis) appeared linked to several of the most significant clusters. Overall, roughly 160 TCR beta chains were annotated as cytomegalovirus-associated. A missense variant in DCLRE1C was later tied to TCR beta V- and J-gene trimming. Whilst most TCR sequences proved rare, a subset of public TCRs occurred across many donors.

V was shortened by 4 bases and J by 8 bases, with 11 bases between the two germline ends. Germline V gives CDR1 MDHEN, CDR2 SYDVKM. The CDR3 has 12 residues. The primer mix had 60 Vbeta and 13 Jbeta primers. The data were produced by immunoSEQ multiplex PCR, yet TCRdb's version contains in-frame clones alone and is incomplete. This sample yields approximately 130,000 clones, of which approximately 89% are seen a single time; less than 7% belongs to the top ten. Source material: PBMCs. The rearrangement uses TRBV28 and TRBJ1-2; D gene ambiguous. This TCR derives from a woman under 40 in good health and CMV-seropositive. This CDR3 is CASSSPANGYTF. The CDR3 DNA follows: TGTGCCAGCAGTTCCCCCGCGAACGGCTACACCTTC.